The clone carrying this TCR beta chain was found once. The antigen remains unidentified. This sample is drawn from a study of shared clonotypes between healthy human individuals. Study results and caveats: Rarefaction showed sorted-subset sequencing was incomplete despite large depth. All-four-donor shared clonotypes had higher generation probabilities than non-shared clonotypes did.

CDR1 and CDR2 from the germline V gene are SGHRS and YFSETQ. V was shortened by 1 base and J by 10 bases, with 12 bases between the two germline ends. This CDR3 spans 13 amino acids. In the original processing: Junction-only sequences produced by ImmunoSEQ had no quality scores, so filtering differed. Using immunoSEQ multiplex PCR, the repertoire was profiled, and TCRdb retains in-frame clones only, with some absent. Clone size and V and J calls were adopted from that table, with D and trimming inferred from the DNA. The sample carries 2 million to 2.5 million clones, about 94% recorded once. V is TRBV5-1 and J is TRBJ2-1; D ambiguous. The TCR sequence derives from a man aged 18-30 years in good health. The material sequenced was naive CD4+ T cells sorted from blood. Subset denoted: CD45RA+ positively selected. The CDR3 DNA sequence: TGCGCCAGCAGCTTGTGGTCCAGCAGGGAGCAGTTCTTC. This gives the protein CASSLWSSREQFF.